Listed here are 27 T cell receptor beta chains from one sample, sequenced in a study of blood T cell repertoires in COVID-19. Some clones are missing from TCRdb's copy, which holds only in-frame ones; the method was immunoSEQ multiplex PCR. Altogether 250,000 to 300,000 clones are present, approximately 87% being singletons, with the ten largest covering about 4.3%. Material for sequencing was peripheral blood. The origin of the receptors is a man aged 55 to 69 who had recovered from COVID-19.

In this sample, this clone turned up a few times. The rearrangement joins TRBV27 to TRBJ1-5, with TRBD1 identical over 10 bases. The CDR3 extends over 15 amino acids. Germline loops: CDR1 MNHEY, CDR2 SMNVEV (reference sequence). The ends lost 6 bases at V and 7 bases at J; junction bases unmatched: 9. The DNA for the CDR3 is TGTGCCAGCAGGCGCCGGGACAGGGGTGACCAGCCCCAGCATTTT. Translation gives CASRRRDRGDQPQHF.

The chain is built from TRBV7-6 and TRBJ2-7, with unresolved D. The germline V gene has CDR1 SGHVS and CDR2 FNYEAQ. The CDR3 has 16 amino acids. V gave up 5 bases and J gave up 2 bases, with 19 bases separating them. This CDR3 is CASSLPGGKSPYEQYF. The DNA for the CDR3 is TGTGCCAGCAGCCTCCCCGGCGGTAAATCCCCCTACGAGCAGTACTTC.

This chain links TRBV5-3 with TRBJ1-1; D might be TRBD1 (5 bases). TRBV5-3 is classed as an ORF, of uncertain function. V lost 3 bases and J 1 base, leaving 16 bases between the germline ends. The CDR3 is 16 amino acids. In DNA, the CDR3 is TGTGCCAGAAGCTCGCCGGTTACAGGACCGAACACTGAAGCTTTCTTT. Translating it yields CARSSPVTGPNTEAFF.

The CDR3 nucleotides read TGCGCCAGCAGCTTGACAAATGGGAACACCGGGGAGCTGTTTTTT. Protein: CASSLTNGNTGELFF. The rearrangement links TRBV5-1 to TRBJ2-2; no definite D call. V lost 1 base and J 1 base, leaving 8 bases between the germline ends. CDR3 length: 15 amino acids. Germline V gene data show CDR1 as SGHRS and CDR2 as YFSETQ. The complete variable domain, with remaining parts taken from reference TRBV5-1 and TRBJ2-2, reads KAGVTQTPRYLIKTRGQQVTLSCSPISGHRSVSWYQQTPGQGLQFLFEYFSETQRNKGNFPGRFSGRQFSNSRSEMNVSTLELGDSALYLCASSLTNGNTGELFFGEGSRLTVL.

CDR3: CASSSRALAGVRETQYF. CDR3 in DNA: TGTGCCAGCAGCTCCCGGGCACTAGCGGGGGTTCGAGAGACCCAGTACTTC. This rearrangement joins TRBV7-2 to TRBJ2-5; 11 bases are shared with TRBD2. The germline gives CDR1 SGHTA, CDR2 FQGNSA. The CDR3 consists of 17 residues. The V and J ends lost 4 bases and 4 bases, in that order; junction bases with no gene match: 11. Full variable domain (remainder filled in from reference TRBV7-2 and TRBJ2-5): GAGVSQSPSNKVTEKGKDVELRCDPISGHTALYWYRQSLGQGLEFLIYFQGNSAPDKSGLPSDRFSAERTGGSVSTLTIQRTQQEDSAVYLCASSSRALAGVRETQYFGPGTRLLVL.

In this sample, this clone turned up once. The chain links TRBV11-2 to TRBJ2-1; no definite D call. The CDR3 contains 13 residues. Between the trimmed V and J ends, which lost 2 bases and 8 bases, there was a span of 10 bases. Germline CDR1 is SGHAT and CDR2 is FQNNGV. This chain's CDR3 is CASSLLGVYEQFF. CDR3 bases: TGTGCCAGCAGCTTATTAGGAGTCTATGAGCAGTTCTTC.

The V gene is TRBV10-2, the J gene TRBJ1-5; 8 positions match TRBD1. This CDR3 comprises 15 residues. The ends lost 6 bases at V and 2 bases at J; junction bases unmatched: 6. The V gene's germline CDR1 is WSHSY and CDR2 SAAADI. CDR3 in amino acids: CASRGTGPGNQPQHF. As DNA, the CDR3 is TGCGCCAGCAGAGGGACAGGACCGGGCAATCAGCCCCAGCATTTT.

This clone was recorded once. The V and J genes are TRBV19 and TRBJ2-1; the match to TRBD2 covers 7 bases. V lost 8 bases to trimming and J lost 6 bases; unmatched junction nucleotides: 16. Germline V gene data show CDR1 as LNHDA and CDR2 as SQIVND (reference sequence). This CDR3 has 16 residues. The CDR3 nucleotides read TGTGCCAGTGGTAACCCGGGAGGCCCAAATGTCAATGAGCAGTTCTTC. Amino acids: CASGNPGGPNVNEQFF.

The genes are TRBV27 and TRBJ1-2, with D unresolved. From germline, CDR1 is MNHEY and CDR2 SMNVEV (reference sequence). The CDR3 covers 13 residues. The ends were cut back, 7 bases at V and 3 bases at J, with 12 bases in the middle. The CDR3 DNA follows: TGTGCCAGCAAAGACATCGGGGACTATGGCTACACCTTC. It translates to CASKDIGDYGYTF.

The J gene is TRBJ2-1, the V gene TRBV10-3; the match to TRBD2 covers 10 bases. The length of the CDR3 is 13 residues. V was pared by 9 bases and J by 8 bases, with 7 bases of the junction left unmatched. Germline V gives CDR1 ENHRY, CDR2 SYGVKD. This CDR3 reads CAMSGGASDEQFF. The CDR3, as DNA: TGTGCCATGAGCGGGGGGGCCTCCGATGAGCAGTTCTTC.

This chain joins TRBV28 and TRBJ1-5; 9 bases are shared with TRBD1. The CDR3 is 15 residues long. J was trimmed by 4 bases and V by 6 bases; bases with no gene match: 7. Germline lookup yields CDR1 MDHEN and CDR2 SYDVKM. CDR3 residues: CASRLGDRGNQPQHF. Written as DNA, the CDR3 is TGTGCCAGCAGATTGGGAGACAGGGGGAATCAGCCCCAGCATTTT.

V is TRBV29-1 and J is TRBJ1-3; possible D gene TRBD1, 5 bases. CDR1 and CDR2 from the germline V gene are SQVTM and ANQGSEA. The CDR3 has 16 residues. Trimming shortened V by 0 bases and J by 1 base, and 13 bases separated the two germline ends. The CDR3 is CSVEDPRGVSGNTIYF. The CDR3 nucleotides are TGCAGCGTTGAAGATCCCCGGGGGGTATCTGGAAACACCATATATTTT.

This CDR3 reads CASSWGGRREETQYF. As DNA, the CDR3 is TGTGCCAGCAGTTGGGGGGGGCGCCGGGAAGAGACCCAGTACTTC. This chain uses TRBV27 with TRBJ2-5; a possible D gene is TRBD2 (7 bases). The CDR3 is 15 residues long. V was shortened by 4 bases and J by 3 bases, with 15 bases between the two germline ends. CDR1 MNHEY and CDR2 SMNVEV come from the germline V gene (reference sequence).

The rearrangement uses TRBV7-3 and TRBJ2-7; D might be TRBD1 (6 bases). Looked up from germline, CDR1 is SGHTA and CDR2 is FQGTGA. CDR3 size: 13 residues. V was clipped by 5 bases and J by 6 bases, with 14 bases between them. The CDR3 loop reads CASSANRVGEQYF. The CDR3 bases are TGTGCCAGCAGCGCCAACAGGGTTGGCGAGCAGTACTTC.

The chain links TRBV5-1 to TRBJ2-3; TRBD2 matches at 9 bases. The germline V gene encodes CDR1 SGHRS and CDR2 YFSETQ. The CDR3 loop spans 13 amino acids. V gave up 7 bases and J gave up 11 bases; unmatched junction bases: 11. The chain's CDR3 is CASGAGGPEKQYF. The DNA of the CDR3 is TGCGCCAGCGGGGCGGGGGGGCCAGAGAAGCAGTATTTT.

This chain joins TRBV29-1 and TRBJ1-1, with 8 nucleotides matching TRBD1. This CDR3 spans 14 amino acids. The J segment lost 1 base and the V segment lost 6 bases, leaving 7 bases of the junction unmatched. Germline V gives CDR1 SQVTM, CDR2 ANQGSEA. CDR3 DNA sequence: TGCAGCGTAGCAGGACAGGGTTGGAACACTGAAGCTTTCTTT. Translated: CSVAGQGWNTEAFF.

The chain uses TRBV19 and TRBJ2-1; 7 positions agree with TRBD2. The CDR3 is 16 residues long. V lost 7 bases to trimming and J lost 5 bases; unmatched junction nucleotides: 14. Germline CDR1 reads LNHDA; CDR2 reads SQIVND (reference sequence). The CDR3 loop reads CASTRWASGVNNEQFF. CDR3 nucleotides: TGTGCCAGTACCAGATGGGCCAGCGGGGTAAACAATGAGCAGTTCTTC.

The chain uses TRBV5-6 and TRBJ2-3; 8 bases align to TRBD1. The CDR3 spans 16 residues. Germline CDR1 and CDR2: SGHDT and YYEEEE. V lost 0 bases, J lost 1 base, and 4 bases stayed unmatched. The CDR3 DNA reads TGTGCCAGCAGCTTGGGGGCCAGGGGGCGCACAGATACGCAGTATTTT. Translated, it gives CASSLGARGRTDTQYF.

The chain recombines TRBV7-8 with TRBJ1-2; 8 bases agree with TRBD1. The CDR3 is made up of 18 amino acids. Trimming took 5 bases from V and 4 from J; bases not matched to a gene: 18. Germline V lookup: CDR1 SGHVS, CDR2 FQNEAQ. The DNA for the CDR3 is TGTGCCAGCAGCGAATCTACCGGGGTGGCAGGGGGCGTCTATGGCTACACCTTC. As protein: CASSESTGVAGGVYGYTF.

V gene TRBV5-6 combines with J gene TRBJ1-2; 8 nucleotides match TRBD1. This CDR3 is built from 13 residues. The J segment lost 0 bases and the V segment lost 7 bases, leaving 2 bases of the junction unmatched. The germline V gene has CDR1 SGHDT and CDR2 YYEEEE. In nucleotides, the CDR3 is TGTGCCAGCGACAGGGGAGCTAACTATGGCTACACCTTC. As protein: CASDRGANYGYTF.

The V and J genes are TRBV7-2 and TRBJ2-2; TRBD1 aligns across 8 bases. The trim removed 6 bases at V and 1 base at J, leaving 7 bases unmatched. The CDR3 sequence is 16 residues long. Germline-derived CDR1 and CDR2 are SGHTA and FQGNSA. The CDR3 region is CASSTGQGMNTGELFF. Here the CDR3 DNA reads TGTGCCAGCAGTACAGGACAGGGCATGAACACCGGGGAGCTGTTTTTT.

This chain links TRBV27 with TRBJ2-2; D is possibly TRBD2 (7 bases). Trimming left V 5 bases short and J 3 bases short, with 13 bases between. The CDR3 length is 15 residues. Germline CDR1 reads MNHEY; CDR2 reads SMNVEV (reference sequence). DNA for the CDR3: TGTGCCAGCAGTCAGCTAGGGGGGGACACCGGGGAGCTGTTTTTT. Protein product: CASSQLGGDTGELFF.

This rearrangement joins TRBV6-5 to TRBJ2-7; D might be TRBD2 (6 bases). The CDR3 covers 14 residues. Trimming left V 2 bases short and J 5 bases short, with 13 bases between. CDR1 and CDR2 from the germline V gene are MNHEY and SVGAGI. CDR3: CASSYGGAYDEQYF. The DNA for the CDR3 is TGTGCCAGCAGTTACGGAGGGGCCTATGACGAGCAGTACTTC.

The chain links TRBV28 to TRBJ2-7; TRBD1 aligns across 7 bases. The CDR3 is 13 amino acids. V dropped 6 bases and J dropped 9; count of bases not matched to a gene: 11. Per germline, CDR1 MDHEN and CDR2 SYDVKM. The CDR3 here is CASSPPTGQVQYF. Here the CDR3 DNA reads TGTGCCAGCAGCCCTCCGACAGGACAGGTGCAGTACTTC.

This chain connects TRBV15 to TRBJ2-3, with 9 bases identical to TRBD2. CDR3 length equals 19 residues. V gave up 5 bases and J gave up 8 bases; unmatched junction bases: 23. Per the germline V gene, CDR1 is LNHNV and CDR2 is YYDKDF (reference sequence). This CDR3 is CATSGSQITSGRNSTTQYF. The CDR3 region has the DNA TGTGCCACCAGCGGAAGCCAAATTACTAGCGGGCGGAACTCAACTACGCAGTATTTT.

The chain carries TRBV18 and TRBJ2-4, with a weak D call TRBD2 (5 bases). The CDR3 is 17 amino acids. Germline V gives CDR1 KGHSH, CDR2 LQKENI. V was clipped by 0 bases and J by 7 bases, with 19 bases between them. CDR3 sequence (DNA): TGTGCCAGCTCACCACCGAACACCGGGATCTTGCGGAACATTCAGTACTTC. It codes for CASSPPNTGILRNIQYF.

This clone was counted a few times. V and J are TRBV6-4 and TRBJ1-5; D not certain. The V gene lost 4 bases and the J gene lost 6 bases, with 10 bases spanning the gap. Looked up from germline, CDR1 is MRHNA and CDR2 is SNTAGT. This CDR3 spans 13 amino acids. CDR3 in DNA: TGTGCCAGCAGTGCTCTTCCCAGTCAGCCCCAGCATTTT. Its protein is CASSALPSQPQHF.